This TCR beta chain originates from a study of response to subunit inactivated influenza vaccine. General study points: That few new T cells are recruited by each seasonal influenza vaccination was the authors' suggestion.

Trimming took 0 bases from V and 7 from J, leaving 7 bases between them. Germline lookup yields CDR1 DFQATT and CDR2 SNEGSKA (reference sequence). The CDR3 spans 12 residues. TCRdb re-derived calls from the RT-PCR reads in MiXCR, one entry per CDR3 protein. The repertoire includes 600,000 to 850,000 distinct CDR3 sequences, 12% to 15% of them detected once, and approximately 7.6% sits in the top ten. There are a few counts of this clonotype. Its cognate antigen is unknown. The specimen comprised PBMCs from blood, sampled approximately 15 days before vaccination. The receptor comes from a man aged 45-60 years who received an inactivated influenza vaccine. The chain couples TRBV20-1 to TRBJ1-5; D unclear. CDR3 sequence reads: CSARDQLQPQHF. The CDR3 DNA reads TGCAGTGCTAGAGATCAGTTACAGCCCCAGCATTTT.